Listed here are 10 T cell receptor beta chains from one sample, sequenced in a study of cytomegalovirus exposure and HLA in healthy donors. PCR used 60 Vbeta primers and 13 Jbeta primers. Sequencing was performed with immunoSEQ multiplex PCR; in TCRdb, only in-frame clones are kept and a portion is missing. Here the sample spans 150,000 to 200,000 clones, roughly 80% being singletons. The material sequenced was PBMCs. These receptors were obtained from a man aged 50 to 60 in good health and CMV-seropositive.

The rearrangement uses TRBV9 and TRBJ1-3; D uncertain. Germline V CDR1 and CDR2: SGDLS, YYNGEE. CDR3 length: 14 amino acids. V lost 4 bases to trimming and J lost 4 bases, with 12 bases between them. The CDR3: CASSLEAGGNTIYF. The DNA of the CDR3 is TGTGCCAGCAGCCTTGAGGCCGGCGGAAACACCATATATTTT.

A few counts support this clone. The V call is TRBV6-5, the J call TRBJ1-1; D may be TRBD1 (5 bases). V dropped 5 bases and J dropped 1 base, with 11 bases sitting between them. The CDR3 is 14 amino acids. CDR1 MNHEY and CDR2 SVGAGI come from the germline V gene. CDR3 loop: CASSPGGKNTEAFF. The CDR3 nucleotides are TGTGCCAGCAGTCCGGGGGGGAAGAACACTGAAGCTTTCTTT.

The CDR3 is CAISDGTSRRDTQYF. DNA for the CDR3: TGTGCCATCAGTGACGGGACTAGCCGCCGGGATACGCAGTATTTT. The chain joins TRBV10-3 to TRBJ2-3; TRBD2 agrees at 9 bases. The ends lost 3 bases at V and 6 bases at J; junction bases unmatched: 7. CDR1 is ENHRY and CDR2 is SYGVKD in the germline V gene. The length of the CDR3 is 15 residues.

This chain connects TRBV28 to TRBJ1-3, with a possible D match to TRBD1 (6 bases). V gave up 5 bases and J gave up 1 base, with 21 bases separating them. The CDR3 extends over 18 amino acids. Germline V lookup: CDR1 MDHEN, CDR2 SYDVKM. The CDR3 spells CASSTPYGGARSGNTIYF. The CDR3 DNA sequence: TGTGCCAGCAGTACCCCCTACGGGGGGGCGCGATCTGGAAACACCATATATTTT. Full variable domain (rest looked up from reference TRBV28 and TRBJ1-3): DVKVTQSSRYLVKRTGEKVFLECVQDMDHENMFWYRQDPGLGLRLIYFSYDVKMKEKGDIPEGYSVSREKKERFSLILESASTNQTSMYLCASSTPYGGARSGNTIYFGEGSWLTVV.

This clone has only one observation. The rearrangement links TRBV5-6 to TRBJ1-4; tentative D call: TRBD1 (5 bases). Trimming stripped 1 base from V and 6 bases from J, with 16 bases between. The CDR3 extends over 16 amino acids. CDR1 and CDR2 (germline): SGHDT, YYEEEE. CDR3: CASSLRRRGWDEKLFF. CDR3 DNA: TGTGCCAGCAGCTTGAGGCGAAGGGGATGGGATGAAAAACTGTTTTTT.

To note about this clone: One end of the junction fails to match germline, which may point to a read error. The rearrangement links TRBV5-1 to TRBJ2-7; 10 bases line up with TRBD1. The CDR3 loop spans 14 amino acids. The germline V gene encodes CDR1 SGHRS and CDR2 YFSETQ. This chain's CDR3 is CASSLGQGTYERYF. CDR3 DNA sequence: TGCGCCAGCAGCCTGGGACAGGGGACCTACGAGCGGTACTTC. Supplemented by reference TRBV5-1 and TRBJ2-7, the full variable domain reads KAGVTQTPRYLIKTRGQQVTLSCSPISGHRSVSWYQQTPGQGLQFLFEYFSETQRNKGNFPGRFSGRQFSNSRSEMNVSTLELGDSALYLCASSLGQGTYERYFGPGTRLTVT.

The chain carries TRBV28 and TRBJ1-3, with D unresolved. V was clipped by 8 bases and J by 0 bases, with 11 bases between them. This CDR3 is built from 14 residues. CDR1 is MDHEN and CDR2 is SYDVKM in the germline V gene. In nucleotides, the CDR3 is TGTGCCAGCTGCCGACTGAGCTCTGGAAACACCATATATTTT. This codes for CASCRLSSGNTIYF.

This chain links TRBV7-8 with TRBJ1-5; 8 bases map to TRBD1. The CDR3 spans 16 residues. The ends lost 1 base at V and 5 bases at J; junction bases unmatched: 7. CDR1 SGHVS and CDR2 FQNEAQ come from the germline V gene. The DNA of the CDR3 is TGTGCCAGCAGCTTAGGCCCGCAGGGGGCTTATCAGCCCCAGCATTTT. Translation: CASSLGPQGAYQPQHF.

The V and J genes are TRBV10-2 and TRBJ2-7; no clear D. In germline, CDR1 is WSHSY, CDR2 SAAADI. The CDR3 is 16 residues long. Trimming shortened V by 4 bases and J by 0 bases, and 16 bases separated the two germline ends. The CDR3 sequence is CASSGPITTSSYEQYF. CDR3 DNA sequence: TGCGCCAGCAGTGGTCCTATCACTACCTCCTCCTACGAGCAGTACTTC.

This chain joins TRBV2 and TRBJ1-4, with 7 bases matching TRBD1. Germline values: CDR1 SNHLY, CDR2 FYNNEI. Unmatched junction bases numbered 5, after V lost 7 bases and J lost 3 bases. The length of the CDR3 is 14 residues. The CDR3 bases are TGTGCCAGCAAAACAGGGGTTTCTAATGAAAAACTGTTTTTT. Amino acid sequence: CASKTGVSNEKLFF.